This T cell receptor (beta chain) originates from a study of shared clonotypes between healthy human individuals (dated by TCRdb to 2018 to 2021). Background for the entire study: Three men and a couple of women, aged 18 to 49 years, made up the cohort. Leukapheresis yielded between about 0.94 and 9.5 billion PBMCs per donor. Per donor, three plates each were used for CD4 naive and CD4 memory, two for CD8 naive, and one for CD8 memory. Different laboratories and diverse techniques were used to prepare libraries and sequence TCR repertoires, to increase sequencing depth and limit assay-specific biases. The study deeply sequenced blood TCR repertoires of several healthy adults to estimate repertoire size and the extent of clonotype sharing between individuals. Points the paper makes about the study in general: Incomplete sequencing was indicated by rarefaction of sorted-subset datasets, despite the large sequencing depth. Naive subsets generally had larger estimated clonotype richness than memory subsets. Pairwise subsampling indicated that sequencing depth was expected to affect the degree of clonotype sharing among donors. Higher generation probabilities were observed for clonotypes shared by all four sorted-subset donors than for non-shared clonotypes. Sampling was restricted to blood, and TCR repertoires in tissues likely differ from the TCR repertoires found in blood. The genetic and exposure-history diversity represented was limited by the small number of donors. Roughly 5% of naive CD4, 3.5% of naive CD8, 2% to 2.5% of memory CD4, and approximately 0.4% of memory CD8 clonotypes were shared across a few donors.

In the case of this clone: The clone's antigen remains unknown. Qualities for individual bases were not recorded, and no much larger clone is one base off.

Using the deep immunoSEQ assay, TCR CDR3 regions were amplified from genomic DNA by multiplex PCR. Extracted genomic DNA from each cell subset was distributed evenly across all wells of several immunoSEQ 96-well plates, and each plate was treated as a replicate. For sorted subsets, approximately 210 ng of genomic DNA, equivalent to 30,000 or so T cell genomes, went into each replicate PCR. Purified libraries were measured with a Qubit 3.0 fluorometer, size-checked on a Bioanalyzer 2100, and measured again with the KAPA Library Quantification kit. Each immunoSEQ 96-well plate was sequenced on its own single-read 150-cycle Illumina NextSeq 550 flow cell. From the authors' description of their analysis: Because only junctional sequences without quality scores were contained in the immunoSEQ output, filtering matching that applied to full-length reads could not be performed. Sequences were annotated with PyIR, a Python wrapper for IgBLAST v1.9, and V/J genes and CDR3 were assigned using IMGT germline references. Reads were filtered out if the reads had weak V/J assignments (E-value above 1e-6), no CDR3, stop codons, out-of-frame junctions, or ambiguous translated residues. V3J clonotypes were defined as sequences sharing the same inferred V gene, J gene, and CDR3 amino acid sequence. Percentage overlap between repertoires was computed as shared unique clonotypes divided by the size of the smaller repertoire. RTK rarefaction, the Chao1 estimator, and Recon v2.1 estimates of unobserved clonotypes were used to assess repertoire richness. Generation probabilities were computed with OLGA for all TCRbeta clonotypes obtained by the gDNA method from four donors. In TCRdb, the immuneACCESS table is reduced to in-frame sequences with V and J assigned. These tables do not hold every clone; where another copy was compared, an unresolved V gene accounts for under half, and the others remain unexplained. V, J and clone size are taken as reported in that table, and D and trimming were inferred from the DNA itself. Counted in this sample were millions of clones; roughly 95% of them appeared once. 0.13% of the sample is taken by the ten largest.

Between the V and J ends, shortened by 0 bases and 8 bases respectively, the junction contains 11 bases. Counted from cysteine to phenylalanine, this CDR3 has 13 amino acids. The kept DNA is CDR3 alone, 39 bases in frame from the first base. CDR1 and CDR2 are drawn from the germline V gene: SGHDT, YYEEEE. The donors were healthy, HIV-negative adults with no recently reported acute infections or vaccinations. Only Caucasian adults living in Nashville, Tennessee, USA were represented among the donors. CD4+ T cells were enriched by magnetic negative selection, after which naive cells were positively selected on CD45RA and the negative fraction was taken as the memory subset. After blood collection by leukapheresis, PBMCs were isolated using Ficoll-Histopaque density gradient centrifugation and then cryopreserved in the vapor phase of liquid nitrogen. Analytical flow cytometry was used to check the purity and quantity of every magnetically sorted T cell population. Each sorted fraction had its genomic DNA isolated and then quantified by UV absorbance on a Nanodrop 2000c.

Recombination linked TRBV5-6 to TRBJ1-2, with the D gene not confidently named. The sequence was obtained from a man between 18 and 35 years old in good health. The specimen sequenced was naive CD4+ T cells sorted from blood. Per the publication, the cell subset or site label means: CD45RA+ positively selected. The nucleotides read TGTGCCAGCAGCTTGGTACAGAACGAAGGCTACACCTTC. Its protein product is CASSLVQNEGYTF.